The clone carrying this T cell receptor (beta chain) was found a few times. The antigen remains undetermined. This specimen comes from a study of T-cell memory formation after mild COVID-19. Points from the study as a whole: Clones contracting over day 15 to 85 were CD4/CD8 balanced, with later expanders leaning CD4+. Confirmation was lacking for SARS-CoV-2 specificity of second-wave clones that peaked on day 37.

In TCRdb, the 5' RACE reads were re-called with MiXCR into one record per CDR3 protein. The table has under 200,000 distinct CDR3 sequences, around 10% seen once. Trimming stripped 3 bases from V and 5 bases from J, with 9 bases between. The CDR3 loop spans 13 amino acids. The germline gives CDR1 SGHTA, CDR2 FQGNSA. The chain carries TRBV7-2 and TRBJ2-3, with D unclear. The sequenced sample consisted of PBMCs or a T cell subset sorted from them (not recorded which). The sequence was collected from a man aged 18 to 30 who had mild COVID-19 (a few samples of this study predate the infection). Cell type and time point are not known. CDR3 coding DNA: TGTGCCAGCAGCTTCAAGTCAGGAGATACGCAGTATTTT. Translating gives CASSFKSGDTQYF.